The TCR beta chain described here comes from a study of response to subunit inactivated influenza vaccine. The germline V and J ends were trimmed by 4 bases and 7 bases, with 14 bases remaining between them. The CDR3 spans 15 residues. Per the germline V gene, CDR1 is MNHEY and CDR2 is SMNVEV (reference sequence). This clonotype has more than one count but fewer than ten. TCRdb re-called the RT-PCR reads with MiXCR, one entry per CDR3 protein. The sample has 450,000 to 600,000 distinct CDR3 sequences, about 15% seen once. The gene calls are TRBV27 and TRBJ1-6; D is possibly TRBD1 (5 bases). The material was CD4+ T cells sorted from PBMCs, obtained around 25 months after vaccination. This receptor was identified in a man aged 45-69 years who received an inactivated influenza vaccine. CDR3 sequence (DNA): TGTGCCAGCAGTTCCACCGGGACTATCAATTCACCCCTCCACTTT. As protein: CASSSTGTINSPLHF.